This is a list of T cell receptor beta chains from one sample in a study of shared clonotypes between healthy human individuals. TCRdb keeps only in-frame clones here, not all; method: immunoSEQ multiplex PCR. The repertoire holds fewer than 700,000 clones, with roughly 95% as singletons. Sequencing used naive CD8+ T cells sorted from blood. These receptors were collected from a woman aged 25 to 39 in good health. Each CDR3 is given with its conserved first and last residue. Rows give clone size only sometimes, using once, few, many, or a class for an expanded clone.

NA	TRBV19	TRBJ2-1	15	CASSIDPGAYNEQFF
NA	TRBV2	TRBJ1-1	18	CASCTETGRPIGDTEAFF
NA	TRBV15	TRBJ1-5	16	CATSRDSPTGPLTQHF
NA	TRBV27	TRBJ2-1	15	CASTSAGASYNEQFF
few	TRBV27	TRBJ2-2	16	CASSRIPTSTNGELFF
NA	TRBV19	TRBJ2-7	15	CASSPAWGPSYEQYF
NA	TRBV2	TRBJ2-7	13	CAIGTDYSYEQYF
NA	TRBV27	NA	13	CASSFGQDYEQYF
NA	TRBV5-6	TRBJ2-7	16	CASSLGTGLNSYEQYF
NA	TRBV13	NA	14	CASSQRTEIYEQYF
NA	TRBV19	TRBJ2-1	13	CASKDFGPNEQFF
NA	TRBV9	TRBJ2-7	15	CASSVEVGNSYEQYF
NA	TRBV11-2	TRBJ2-1	16	CASSLGASGNHNEQFF
NA	TRBV29-1	TRBJ2-7	14	CSPQLGRAYYEQYF
NA	TRBV28	TRBJ1-1	12	CASSFLGTEAFF
NA	TRBV5-4	TRBJ2-1	15	CASRFAGTGYHEQFF
few	TRBV2	TRBJ2-7	11	CASSDGYEQYF
NA	TRBV5-8	TRBJ1-4	15	CASSPFGTLNEKLFF
NA	TRBV19	TRBJ1-5	15	CASSIAGYSNQPQHF
NA	TRBV6-5	TRBJ1-2	15	CASSYSEGFDYGYTF
NA	TRBV29-1	TRBJ2-2	15	CSVEASLAGYGELFF
NA	TRBV4-1	TRBJ2-3	17	CASSQDFKRTSTDTQYF
NA	TRBV27	TRBJ1-6	16	CASSPYLGQTNSPLHF
NA	TRBV7-9	TRBJ2-7	13	CASSLGNAYEQYF
once	TRBV5-4	TRBJ1-1	13	CASSSQGSTEAFF
NA	TRBV28	TRBJ2-1	14	CASSFMSRTNEQFF
NA	TRBV2	TRBJ2-7	16	CASSVKIQGGTYEQYF
NA	TRBV13	TRBJ2-1	14	CASISGRSWNEQFF
NA	TRBV21-1	TRBJ2-4	18	CASSNRPRLQGAKNIQYF
NA	TRBV28	TRBJ2-1	19	CASSFDETSGIKTYNEQFF
NA	TRBV27	TRBJ2-1	15	CASSSSGTPYNEQFF
NA	TRBV2	TRBJ2-5	12	CASSEEQETQYF
NA	TRBV15	TRBJ1-4	16	CATTLGGDGVNEKLFF
once	TRBV30	TRBJ1-2	12	CAWIQGGYGYTF
NA	TRBV9	TRBJ2-7	15	CASSVSSDTSYEQYF
once	TRBV7-9	TRBJ2-1	16	CASSSGAGTGDNEQFF
NA	TRBV28	TRBJ1-4	14	CASSLRGANEKLFF
NA	TRBV2	TRBJ2-3	14	CASLQGSGTDTQYF
NA	TRBV4-1	TRBJ2-5	15	CASSQDTSSASQQYF
NA	TRBV6-1	TRBJ1-5	15	CASNRDRGEDQPQHF
NA	TRBV2	TRBJ2-2	13	CASSGGPTGELFF
NA	TRBV15	TRBJ2-5	15	CATSILGGTAETQYF
NA	TRBV4-1	TRBJ2-1	12	CASSQNYNEQFF
NA	TRBV2	TRBJ1-2	17	CASSEFIAGAGRKGYTF
NA	TRBV27	TRBJ2-7	17	CASSSGWGPGGPYEQYF
NA	TRBV4-1	TRBJ1-5	14	CASSPGPLNQPQHF
NA	TRBV19	TRBJ1-5	11	CASGEYQPQHF
NA	TRBV5-8	TRBJ2-7	15	CASSWGQGLYYEQYF
NA	TRBV28	TRBJ2-3	14	CASSSERSTDTQYF